A single sample gave rise to the 18 T cell receptor beta chains below, sequenced in a study of OX40 agonist ivuxolimab in advanced cancers. The protocol was immunoSEQ multiplex PCR, while the TCRdb copy is restricted to in-frame clones and leaves out a portion. The table lists 75,000 to 100,000 clones, under 90% of them singletons. The material sequenced was CD4+ or CD8+ T cells sorted from blood, taken in a trial of the OX40 agonist ivuxolimab. Every receptor here comes from an adult with an advanced solid tumor such as melanoma, head and neck, liver or kidney cancer.

The V call is TRBV5-1, the J call TRBJ2-2, with TRBD1 as a possible D gene (6 bases). The CDR3 has 13 amino acids. V lost 7 bases, J lost 0 bases, and 7 bases lay in between. Germline loops: CDR1 SGHRS, CDR2 YFSETQ. The CDR3 here is CASAGANTGELFF. CDR3 nucleotides: TGCGCCAGCGCAGGGGCGAACACCGGGGAGCTGTTTTTT.

The chain employs TRBV6-6 and TRBJ2-5; maybe TRBD1 (5 bases). The J call could be wrong; TRBJ2-7 is a better fit for the DNA end. This CDR3 is 13 amino acids long. Looked up from germline, CDR1 is MNHNY and CDR2 is SVGAGI (reference sequence). In DNA form, the CDR3 reads TGTGCCAGCAGTTACTCGACAGTCTACGAGCAGTACTTC. Translation gives CASSYSTVYEQYF.

This chain uses TRBV9 with TRBJ1-5, with D uncertain. The V gene lost 0 bases and the J gene lost 2 bases, with 6 bases spanning the gap. The CDR3 is 14 residues long. CDR1 and CDR2 (germline): SGDLS, YYNGEE. CDR3 amino acids: CASSVAAGNQPQHF. The DNA of the CDR3 is TGTGCCAGCAGCGTAGCGGCAGGCAATCAGCCCCAGCATTTT. Together with reference TRBV9 and TRBJ1-5, the CDR3 gives the full variable domain: DSGVTQTPKHLITATGQRVTLRCSPRSGDLSVYWYQQSLDQGLQFLIQYYNGEERAKGNILERFSAQQFPDLHSELNLSSLELGDSALYFCASSVAAGNQPQHFGDGTRLSIL.

The rearrangement joins TRBV19 to TRBJ2-2, with 11 positions matching TRBD1. The CDR3 is made up of 15 amino acids. From germline, CDR1 is LNHDA and CDR2 SQIVND (reference sequence). J lost 5 bases, V lost 5 bases, and 4 bases had no gene match. This chain's CDR3 is CASSGTGGLTGELFF. CDR3 bases: TGTGCCAGTAGTGGGACAGGGGGACTTACCGGGGAGCTGTTTTTT.

The chain joins TRBV2 to TRBJ1-2; the match to TRBD1 covers 7 bases. The CDR3 spans 14 residues. The V gene's germline CDR1 is SNHLY and CDR2 FYNNEI. Trimming removed 6 bases from V and 3 bases from J; junction bases left unmatched: 7. The CDR3 DNA is TGTGCCAGCAGCCGGGAGGGGGCGGACTATGGCTACACCTTC. Translated, it gives CASSREGADYGYTF.

The chain links TRBV9 to TRBJ2-7; tentatively, D is TRBD1 (6 bases). The CDR3 is 14 residues long. From germline, CDR1 is SGDLS and CDR2 YYNGEE. Between the trimmed V and J ends, which lost 4 bases and 2 bases, there was a span of 13 bases. DNA for the CDR3: TGTGCCAGCAGCCCTCCGGACAGAACCTACGAGCAGTACTTC. Translated: CASSPPDRTYEQYF.

The genes are TRBV7-8 and TRBJ1-1; D remains ambiguous. V lost 1 base and J lost 6, with 9 bases in between. Germline CDR1 reads SGHVS; CDR2 reads FQNEAQ. The CDR3 loop spans 13 amino acids. The CDR3 DNA reads TGTGCCAGCAGCTTAGGGACGAGGGCTGAAGCTTTCTTT. This codes for CASSLGTRAEAFF.

This chain connects TRBV28 to TRBJ1-1; possibly TRBD1 for D (5 bases). The V end was cut by 8 bases, the J end by 1 base, with 17 bases between. The germline CDR1 and CDR2 sequences are MDHEN and SYDVKM. This CDR3 has 15 amino acids. CDR3 coding DNA: TGTGCCAGCCTACGACGGGGCGCGGGGAACACTGAAGCTTTCTTT. Its protein is CASLRRGAGNTEAFF.

Here the CDR3 reads CAISPQITSGQPQHF. CDR3 DNA: TGTGCCATCAGCCCGCAAATCACGAGCGGTCAGCCCCAGCATTTT. V gene TRBV10-3 combines with J gene TRBJ1-5; D unclear. With 6 bases removed from V and 6 bases from J, the gap between germline ends came to 18 bases. CDR1 is ENHRY and CDR2 is SYGVKD in the germline V gene. The CDR3 contains 15 residues.

The CDR3 here is CASSPGQGPAYEQYF. The CDR3 DNA reads as TGTGCCAGCAGCCCGGGACAGGGGCCTGCCTACGAGCAGTACTTC. The chain combines TRBV5-6 with TRBJ2-7; 10 positions match TRBD1. There are 15 residues in the CDR3. Germline values: CDR1 SGHDT, CDR2 YYEEEE. The trim removed 4 bases at V and 2 bases at J, leaving 6 bases unmatched.

The rearrangement joins TRBV6-1 to TRBJ2-5, with D unresolved. V dropped 7 bases and J dropped 5 bases, with 11 bases sitting between them. Germline V CDR1 and CDR2: MNHNS, SASEGT. This CDR3 region has 12 residues. CDR3 DNA: TGTGCCAGCAACGGGCCCGGGGAGACCCAGTACTTC. Translated, it gives CASNGPGETQYF.

V gene TRBV9 combines with J gene TRBJ1-3; D unresolved. V was shortened by 4 bases and J by 1 base, with 0 bases between the two germline ends. In germline, CDR1 is SGDLS, CDR2 YYNGEE. CDR3 size: 11 residues. The CDR3 DNA sequence: TGTGCCAGCAGCTCTGGAAACACCATATATTTT. This translates into CASSSGNTIYF.

The chain recombines TRBV14 with TRBJ1-2, with D hard to call. From germline, CDR1 is SGHDN and CDR2 FVKESK. Trimming cost V 1 base and J 4 bases, with 7 bases left between them. CDR3 length equals 13 residues. The CDR3 reads CASSQAGVYGYTF. CDR3 DNA: TGTGCCAGCAGCCAAGCAGGCGTCTATGGCTACACCTTC.

The table lists this clone with a count of one. This chain uses TRBV7-9 with TRBJ2-7, with D possibly being TRBD1 or TRBD2 (5 bases each). The CDR3 is 15 residues long. The V end lost 1 base, the J end lost 7 bases, and 17 bases lay between the germline ends. In germline, CDR1 is SEHNR, CDR2 FQNEAQ (reference sequence). The CDR3 sequence is CASSLGRALAGEQYF. As DNA, the CDR3 is TGTGCCAGCAGCTTAGGCAGGGCCCTAGCAGGTGAGCAGTACTTC.

The rearrangement uses TRBV14 and TRBJ2-7, with D hard to call. The germline CDR1 and CDR2 sequences are SGHDN and FVKESK. V lost 4 bases and J 7 bases, leaving 14 bases between the germline ends. The CDR3 is made up of 13 amino acids. This chain's CDR3 is CASSRPFLGEQYF. CDR3 DNA: TGTGCCAGCAGCCGTCCTTTCCTAGGGGAGCAGTACTTC.

The J gene is TRBJ1-2, the V gene TRBV7-2, with D uncertain. The germline CDR1 and CDR2 sequences are SGHTA and FQGNSA. The V gene lost 1 base and the J gene lost 9 bases, with 12 bases spanning the gap. This CDR3 has 13 amino acids. The CDR3 here is CASSLVQDSRYTF. The CDR3 bases are TGTGCCAGCAGCTTAGTTCAGGACTCTCGCTACACCTTC. Drawing the rest from reference TRBV7-2 and TRBJ1-2, the complete variable domain is GAGVSQSPSNKVTEKGKDVELRCDPISGHTALYWYRQSLGQGLEFLIYFQGNSAPDKSGLPSDRFSAERTGGSVSTLTIQRTQQEDSAVYLCASSLVQDSRYTFGSGTRLTVV.

This chain uses TRBV5-6 with TRBJ2-1; 8 bases agree with TRBD1. Germline V gives CDR1 SGHDT, CDR2 YYEEEE. The junction had 12 bases not matched to a gene; V was cut back by 4 bases and J by 6 bases. The CDR3 has 16 residues. The CDR3 sequence: CASSILIGTGSNEQFF. The CDR3 nucleotides read TGTGCCAGCAGCATTTTAATCGGGACAGGCTCCAATGAGCAGTTCTTC.

This sequence joins TRBV7-7 and TRBJ1-4; a weak D match, TRBD1 (5 bases). Germline V gene lookup returns CDR1 SSHAT and CDR2 FNYEAQ (reference sequence). Trimming stripped 6 bases from V and 7 bases from J, with 18 bases between. CDR3 length: 15 residues. The CDR3 DNA reads TGTGCCAGCAGGTTCAAGGGGTGGACGAGTGAAAAACTGTTTTTT. Amino acid sequence: CASRFKGWTSEKLFF.